The next 18 T cell receptor beta chains were all read from a single sample in a study of CD8 T cells in Susac syndrome. RNA amounts of roughly 0.45 to 1 ug underwent reverse transcription with random hexamers. TCRdb itself ran the immunoSEQ multiplex PCR reads through MiXCR, one entry per CDR3 protein. The sample has just under 150,000 distinct CDR3 sequences, approximately 95% seen once; the top ten hold more than 0.065%. Material for sequencing was CD4+ T cells from PBMCs. These receptors originate from a human donor in good health.

This chain joins TRBV29-1 and TRBJ2-3; TRBD2 matches at 10 bases. V gave up 5 bases and J gave up 7 bases; unmatched junction bases: 6. Germline V gene data show CDR1 as SQVTM and CDR2 as ANQGSEA. This CDR3 has 13 amino acids. This chain's CDR3 is CSVSSGRGNTQYF. In nucleotides, the CDR3 is TGCAGCGTTTCTAGCGGGAGAGGGAATACGCAGTATTTT.

V is TRBV7-2 and J is TRBJ2-5, with a possible D match to TRBD2 (6 bases). Germline V gene data show CDR1 as SGHTA and CDR2 as FQGNSA. The V end was cut by 5 bases, the J end by 4 bases, with 14 bases between. CDR3 length: 14 residues. For the CDR3, the DNA is TGTGCCAGCAGCCCCGGGGCCGGGGGAGAGACCCAGTACTTC. This sequence encodes CASSPGAGGETQYF.

The genes are TRBV7-8 and TRBJ1-5; 7 bases agree with TRBD1. The CDR3 loop spans 18 amino acids. Germline CDR1 and CDR2: SGHVS and FQNEAQ. With V trimmed by 5 bases and J by 1 base, 14 bases remained unmatched. CDR3 sequence: CASSPRKGQSISNQPQHF. CDR3 bases: TGTGCCAGCAGCCCCCGGAAGGGACAGTCAATAAGCAATCAGCCCCAGCATTTT.

The chain has TRBV20-1 and TRBJ2-7; 7 bases map to TRBD2. This CDR3 region has 14 residues. In germline, CDR1 is DFQATT, CDR2 SNEGSKA (reference sequence). J was trimmed by 4 bases and V by 0 bases; bases with no gene match: 6. DNA of the CDR3: TGCAGTGCTAGAGATGCTAGCGGACAATACGAGCAGTACTTC. Its translation is CSARDASGQYEQYF.

The chain has TRBV30 and TRBJ2-5, with no clear D. Trimming stripped 1 base from V and 4 bases from J, with 13 bases between. Per the germline V gene, CDR1 is GTSNPN and CDR2 is SVGIG (reference sequence). The CDR3 sequence is 14 residues long. CDR3 amino acids: CAWSANKVAETQYF. CDR3 nucleotide sequence: TGTGCCTGGAGTGCAAATAAGGTAGCAGAGACCCAGTACTTC.

The sample holds one count of this clonotype. This chain connects TRBV2 to TRBJ2-3, with TRBD2 identical over 14 bases. The CDR3 has 14 residues. Looked up from germline, CDR1 is SNHLY and CDR2 is FYNNEI. V trimming: 6 bases; J trimming: 4 bases; junction bases outside the gene matches: 0. CDR3 sequence: CASRTSGRADTQYF. CDR3 coding DNA: TGTGCCAGCAGGACTAGCGGGAGGGCAGATACGCAGTATTTT.

The chain has TRBV18 and TRBJ2-4; tentatively, D is TRBD1 (6 bases). CDR1 KGHSH and CDR2 LQKENI come from the germline V gene. This CDR3 is built from 13 residues. Trimming cost V 5 bases and J 8 bases, with 13 bases left between them. CDR3: CASSSYRVDIQYF. The CDR3 DNA follows: TGTGCCAGCTCATCCTACAGGGTGGACATTCAGTACTTC. The full variable domain, in which reference TRBV18 and TRBJ2-4 provide the parts outside the CDR3, is NAGVMQNPRHLVRRRGQEARLRCSPMKGHSHVYWYRQLPEEGLKFMVYLQKENIIDESGMPKERFSAEFPKEGPSILRIQQVVRGDSAAYFCASSSYRVDIQYFGAGTRLSVL.

This chain links TRBV29-1 with TRBJ2-5; D is ambiguous. From germline, CDR1 is SQVTM and CDR2 ANQGSEA. The CDR3 sequence is 13 residues long. V was clipped by 4 bases and J by 5 bases, with 14 bases between them. The CDR3: CSVVSWVGETQYF. The CDR3 DNA sequence: TGCAGCGTTGTTTCGTGGGTCGGTGAGACCCAGTACTTC.

This clonotype has only one observation. V gene TRBV24-1 combines with J gene TRBJ2-7; 12 positions agree with TRBD2. Per the germline V gene, CDR1 is KGHDR and CDR2 is SFDVKD. The V and J ends lost 4 bases and 3 bases, in that order; junction bases with no gene match: 6. The CDR3 runs 16 residues. The CDR3 nucleotides are TGTGCCACCAGTGACTTCGGGACTAGCGGGCTCTACGAGCAGTACTTC. Protein product: CATSDFGTSGLYEQYF.

This clonotype came up once. The rearrangement joins TRBV15 to TRBJ1-2; D is possibly TRBD1 (6 bases). This CDR3 is 15 amino acids long. V was pared by 5 bases and J by 4 bases, with 17 bases between. CDR1 is LNHNV and CDR2 is YYDKDF in the germline V gene (reference sequence). CDR3 sequence (DNA): TGTGCCACCAGCGAAGCTCGCGCAGGGGTCTATGGCTACACCTTC. Protein product: CATSEARAGVYGYTF.

The gene calls are TRBV6-5 and TRBJ1-4; D is perhaps TRBD1 (5 bases). V gave up 5 bases and J gave up 6 bases, with 10 bases separating them. The CDR3 spans 13 residues. Germline CDR1 reads MNHEY; CDR2 reads SVGAGI. This CDR3 reads CASSRQPDEKLFF. Written as DNA, the CDR3 is TGTGCCAGCAGTCGACAGCCTGATGAAAAACTGTTTTTT.

The J gene is TRBJ1-2, the V gene TRBV9; weak D call: TRBD1 (6 bases). The germline V gene encodes CDR1 SGDLS and CDR2 YYNGEE. Deletions cut 0 bases from V and 1 base from J, with 10 bases between. The CDR3 is 15 amino acids. The CDR3 reads CASSVADSRNYGYTF. The CDR3 DNA reads as TGTGCCAGCAGCGTAGCGGACAGTCGTAACTATGGCTACACCTTC.

The rearrangement joins TRBV7-9 to TRBJ1-4, with 8 bases lining up with TRBD1. The CDR3 spans 15 residues. In germline, CDR1 is SEHNR, CDR2 FQNEAQ (reference sequence). With V trimmed by 5 bases and J by 4 bases, 6 bases remained unmatched. CDR3 nucleotide sequence: TGTGCCAGCAGCCTCGGGACAGGCCTTAATGAAAAACTGTTTTTT. Amino acid sequence: CASSLGTGLNEKLFF.

V and J are TRBV27 and TRBJ2-7; 8 nucleotides match TRBD1. The CDR3 has 15 amino acids. The V gene's germline CDR1 is MNHEY and CDR2 SMNVEV (reference sequence). After removal of 3 bases from V and 5 bases from J, the junction contained 9 bases not matched to a gene. CDR3 sequence reads: CASSLYQGASNEQYF. Here the CDR3 DNA reads TGTGCCAGCAGTTTGTACCAGGGGGCTTCGAACGAGCAGTACTTC.

This clonotype has a single count. The chain uses TRBV21-1 and TRBJ2-6. TRBV21-1 is a pseudogene. This CDR3 is built from 13 residues. CDR3 in DNA: TGTGCCAGCAGCTCAGATCGTGACAACGTCCTGACTTTC. Protein sequence: CASSSDRDNVLTF.

The chain combines TRBV28 with TRBJ2-5; no firm D call. V shed 3 bases and J shed 0 bases, with 8 bases lying between them. Germline assignment: CDR1 MDHEN and CDR2 SYDVKM. This CDR3 contains 14 residues. The CDR3 nucleotides are TGTGCCAGCAGTTTTCCCGGGTACCAAGAGACCCAGTACTTC. It encodes CASSFPGYQETQYF.

V is TRBV20-1 and J is TRBJ2-7, with D tentatively TRBD1 or TRBD2 (5 bases each). The CDR3 runs to 12 residues. CDR1 is DFQATT and CDR2 is SNEGSKA in the germline V gene (reference sequence). V was trimmed by 3 bases and J by 5 bases, leaving 11 bases between them. DNA of the CDR3: TGCAGTGCTAGGTCCTTGGGGGACGAGCAGTACTTC. This gives the protein CSARSLGDEQYF.

This chain uses TRBV11-2 with TRBJ2-6; D gene uncertain. The CDR3 extends over 16 amino acids. Trimming left V 1 base short and J 4 bases short, with 11 bases between. CDR1 and CDR2 from the germline V gene are SGHAT and FQNNGV. Written as DNA, the CDR3 is TGTGCCAGCAGCTTAGGGCTCCTCGGAGGGGCCAACGTCCTGACTTTC. Amino acid sequence: CASSLGLLGGANVLTF.